The clone carrying this T cell receptor beta chain occurred once. Produced via immunoSEQ multiplex PCR; TCRdb's table is partial and in-frame only. This sample has about 15,000 clones, with over 75% found just once. This entry is derived from a study of blood T cell repertoires in COVID-19. About the study: From T cells, B-cell-depleted T cells, or PBMCs came the material, which was cDNA or gDNA.

V lost 3 bases to trimming and J lost 1 base, with 9 bases between them. The V gene's germline CDR1 is MNHEY and CDR2 SMNVEV (reference sequence). The length of the CDR3 is 15 residues. This sequence was found in a woman between 65 and 79 years old with active COVID-19. The chain joins TRBV27 to TRBJ2-2; tentatively, D is TRBD2 (7 bases). What was sequenced was peripheral blood. CDR3 coding DNA: TGTGCCAGCAGTTTCGGGGGGCGGAACACCGGGGAGCTGTTTTTT. Its translation: CASSFGGRNTGELFF.